This record looks at one T cell receptor beta chain sequence and its context. Its antigen is still unknown. These data belong to a study of early T cells in non-severe SARS-CoV-2 infection. The wider study: Chains stayed unpaired after sequencing of bulk RNA from unsorted whole blood. Regarding the study as a whole: Matching results from VDJdb favored anti-spike CD8 responses, leaving private and CD4 specificities undetected.

Each single cDNA molecule received a unique molecular identifier. TCRdb redid the calling of the 5' RACE reads with MiXCR, one entry per CDR3 protein. The table has about 80,000 distinct CDR3 sequences, about an eighth seen once. CDR1 is DFQATT, CDR2 SNEGSKA, per germline (reference sequence). The germline V and J ends were trimmed by 8 bases and 2 bases, with 9 bases remaining between them. This CDR3 is 11 amino acids long. This receptor was obtained from an adult who was a healthcare worker with PCR-confirmed SARS-CoV-2 infection or an uninfected control (not recorded which). The material sequenced was whole blood. V usage is TRBV20-1 and J usage is TRBJ1-2; D perhaps matches TRBD1 (5 bases). The chain's CDR3 is CSSQGNYGYTF. CDR3 nucleotides: TGCAGTTCCCAGGGAAACTATGGCTACACCTTC.